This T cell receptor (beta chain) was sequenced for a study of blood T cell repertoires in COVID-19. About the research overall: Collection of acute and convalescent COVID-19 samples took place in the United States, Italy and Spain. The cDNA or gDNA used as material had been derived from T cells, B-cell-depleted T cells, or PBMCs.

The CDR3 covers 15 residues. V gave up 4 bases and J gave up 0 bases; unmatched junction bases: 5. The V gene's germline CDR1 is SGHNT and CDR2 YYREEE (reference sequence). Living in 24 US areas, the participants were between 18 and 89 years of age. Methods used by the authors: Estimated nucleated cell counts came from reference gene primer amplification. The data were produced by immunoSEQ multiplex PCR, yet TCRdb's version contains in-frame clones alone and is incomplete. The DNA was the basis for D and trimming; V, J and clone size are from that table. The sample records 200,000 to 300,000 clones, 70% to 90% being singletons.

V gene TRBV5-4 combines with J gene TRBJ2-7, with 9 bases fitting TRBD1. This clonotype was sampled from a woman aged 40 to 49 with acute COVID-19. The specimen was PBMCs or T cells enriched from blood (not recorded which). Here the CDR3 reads CASSQTGGPSYEQYF. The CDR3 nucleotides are TGTGCCAGCAGCCAGACAGGGGGGCCCTCCTACGAGCAGTACTTC.